These T cell receptor beta chains were read from a single sample in a study of shared clonotypes between healthy human individuals. Repertoires were generated with immunoSEQ multiplex PCR, while TCRdb's copy carries only in-frame clones and drops some. The top ten hold 0.1% to 0.15% of the sample, which has more than 2 million clones, 95% seen once. The specimen sequenced was naive CD4+ T cells sorted from blood. The receptors derive from a man between 18 and 35 years old in good health. The CDR3 runs from the conserved cysteine through the conserved F or W. The D gene is left open where the match is weak.

j_call v_call d_call cdr3_aa cdr3_nt
TRBJ1-2 TRBV6-4 . CASSENLSFGGGYTF TGTGCCAGCAGTGAGAACTTGTCCTTTGGGGGCGGCTACACCTTC
TRBJ2-7 TRBV11-2 . CASRDGLRGYEQYF TGTGCCAGCAGGGACGGGCTGCGGGGCTACGAGCAGTACTTC
TRBJ2-7 TRBV14 TRBD1 CASSQAGQGAREQYF TGTGCCAGCAGCCAAGCGGGGCAGGGGGCTCGGGAGCAGTACTTC
TRBJ2-4 TRBV2 TRBD1 CASSGDRSLAKNIQYF TGTGCCAGCAGTGGGGACAGATCCTTAGCCAAAAACATTCAGTACTTC
TRBJ2-2 TRBV7-2 . CASSPSSSGTGELFF TGTGCCAGCAGCCCTTCCTCATCCGGCACCGGGGAGCTGTTTTTT
TRBJ1-1 TRBV6-5 . CASSYVRENTEAFF TGTGCCAGCAGTTACGTTCGGGAGAACACTGAAGCTTTCTTT
TRBJ2-7 TRBV19 . CASSPTTPTYEQYF TGTGCCAGTAGTCCAACCACTCCTACCTACGAGCAGTACTTC
TRBJ2-6 TRBV30 . CAWSRQGLAGANVLTF TGTGCCTGGAGTAGGCAGGGACTGGCTGGGGCCAACGTCCTGACTTTC
TRBJ2-7 TRBV5-6 TRBD1 CASSLLGTGDMTYEQYF TGTGCCAGCAGCTTGCTCGGGACAGGAGACATGACCTACGAGCAGTACTTC
TRBJ1-3 TRBV2 . CASSGQYFSGNTIYF TGTGCCAGCAGCGGACAGTACTTCTCTGGAAACACCATATATTTT